This TCR beta chain was identified in a study of shared clonotypes between healthy human individuals. Overall study results and limits: Approximately 5% was the fraction of naive CD4 clonotypes found shared across four donors. Sample collection involved blood only; tissue repertoires are likely different.

The assay was run at deep level. The protocol was immunoSEQ multiplex PCR, while the TCRdb copy is restricted to in-frame clones and leaves out a portion. The data contain hundreds of thousands of clones, 73% of them singletons. Germline CDR1 reads LNHDA; CDR2 reads SQIVND (reference sequence). The CDR3 sequence is 14 residues long. The V and J ends lost 7 bases and 0 bases respectively, with 10 bases between them. Comments on this clone: Antigen unknown.

This sequence originates from a woman younger than 45 in good health. V gene TRBV19 combines with J gene TRBJ1-5; D remains ambiguous. The sample taken for sequencing was memory CD4+ T cells sorted from blood. As to subset: CD45RA-negative fraction. CDR3 coding DNA: TGTGCCAGTATGGTCAGCTATAGCAATCAGCCCCAGCATTTT. It yields the protein CASMVSYSNQPQHF.